Listed below are T cell receptor beta chains from one sample, sequenced in a study of CD8 T cells in Susac syndrome. MiXCR, applied by TCRdb to the immunoSEQ multiplex PCR reads, yields one record per CDR3 protein. The table shows some 300,000 distinct CDR3 sequences, with 70% to 90% occurring only once. Material for sequencing was CD8+ T cells from PBMCs. Receptors were obtained from a human donor with multiple sclerosis. The CDR3 runs from the conserved cysteine through the conserved F or W. The D gene is left open where the match is weak. A row's size may be missing; if present it is once, few, many or a size class.

clone size: few; D gene: .; V gene: TRBV5-4; CDR3 length: 14; J gene: TRBJ1-4; CDR3 DNA: TGTGCCAGCAGCTCCGCAACCCGTGGGGAAAAACTGTTTTTT; CDR3 protein: CASSSATRGEKLFF
clone size: .; D gene: .; V gene: TRBV29-1; CDR3 length: 12; J gene: TRBJ2-7; CDR3 DNA: TGCAGCGCATCGGCCAACCTAAGGGAGCAGTACTTC; CDR3 protein: CSASANLREQYF
clone size: .; D gene: .; V gene: TRBV7-9; CDR3 length: 15; J gene: TRBJ1-5; CDR3 DNA: TGTGCCAGCAGCTTAGGTGACAGGCATCAGGAGCCCCAGCATTTT; CDR3 protein: CASSLGDRHQEPQHF
clone size: few; D gene: .; V gene: TRBV11-2; CDR3 length: 15; J gene: TRBJ1-3; CDR3 DNA: TGTGCCAGCAGCTTAATGGTTCGGCGCGGAAACACCATATATTTT; CDR3 protein: CASSLMVRRGNTIYF
clone size: .; D gene: TRBD2; V gene: TRBV20-1; CDR3 length: 16; J gene: TRBJ2-1; CDR3 DNA: TGCAGTGCTAGAGCGGGCGAATGGCGGGAGAGCGATGAGCAGTTCTTC; CDR3 protein: CSARAGEWRESDEQFF
clone size: .; D gene: TRBD2; V gene: TRBV6-5; CDR3 length: 15; J gene: TRBJ2-1; CDR3 DNA: TGTGCCAGCAGTTACGAGTCGGGAGGGTCAAGTGAGCAGTTCTTC; CDR3 protein: CASSYESGGSSEQFF
clone size: few; D gene: TRBD1; V gene: TRBV20-1; CDR3 length: 12; J gene: TRBJ1-1; CDR3 DNA: TGCAGTGCCAGGGGGATGAACACTGAAGCTTTCTTT; CDR3 protein: CSARGMNTEAFF
clone size: .; D gene: .; V gene: TRBV15; CDR3 length: 13; J gene: TRBJ2-5; CDR3 DNA: TGTGCCACCAGCGTCGGGATCCAAGAGACCCAGTACTTC; CDR3 protein: CATSVGIQETQYF
clone size: .; D gene: TRBD2; V gene: TRBV6-5; CDR3 length: 18; J gene: TRBJ2-1; CDR3 DNA: TGTGCCAGCAGCCTTACTTCTCCGGGACTAGCGGGAGTGGGTGAGCAGTTCTTC; CDR3 protein: CASSLTSPGLAGVGEQFF
clone size: few; D gene: .; V gene: TRBV9; CDR3 length: 14; J gene: TRBJ2-5; CDR3 DNA: TGTGCCAGCAGCCGAACAGGGTTAACAGAGACCCAGTACTTC; CDR3 protein: CASSRTGLTETQYF
clone size: .; D gene: TRBD2; V gene: TRBV2; CDR3 length: 14; J gene: TRBJ2-2; CDR3 DNA: TGTGCCAGCTGGGACTACCAGAACACCGGGGAGCTGTTTTTT; CDR3 protein: CASWDYQNTGELFF
clone size: .; D gene: TRBD2; V gene: TRBV6-5; CDR3 length: 17; J gene: TRBJ2-3; CDR3 DNA: TGTGCCAGCAGTTACTCGGTACTAGCGGCTAGCACAGATACGCAGTATTTT; CDR3 protein: CASSYSVLAASTDTQYF
clone size: .; D gene: TRBD2; V gene: TRBV7-8; CDR3 length: 16; J gene: TRBJ2-1; CDR3 DNA: TGTGCCAGCAGCTTAGGTGGTCTAGCGGCCTACAATGAGCAGTTCTTC; CDR3 protein: CASSLGGLAAYNEQFF
clone size: .; D gene: .; V gene: TRBV19; CDR3 length: 15; J gene: TRBJ1-1; CDR3 DNA: TGTGCCAGTAGTATATGGGCGACAGCGAACACTGAAGCTTTCTTT; CDR3 protein: CASSIWATANTEAFF
clone size: .; D gene: .; V gene: TRBV9; CDR3 length: 14; J gene: TRBJ1-1; CDR3 DNA: TGTGCCAGCAGCGTAGGATCCCTAGAGACTGAAGCTTTCTTT; CDR3 protein: CASSVGSLETEAFF